This T cell receptor (beta chain) was recorded in a study of blood T cell repertoires in COVID-19. Study as a whole: The samples span acute and convalescent COVID-19 from the United States, Italy and Spain.

This clone appeared a few times. Germline assignment: CDR1 LGHNA and CDR2 YSLEER. CDR3 size: 14 residues. V shed 4 bases and J 6 bases; nucleotides not matched to a gene: 3. In the original workflow: It was from reference gene primer amplification that nucleated cell counts were estimated. Some clones are missing from TCRdb's copy, which holds only in-frame ones; the method was immunoSEQ multiplex PCR. The V and J calls and clone size come from that table; D and trimming were worked out from the DNA. This repertoire shows about 110,000 clones, less than 75% found once; its top ten account for about 2%.

This sequence was found in a woman aged 40 to 49 with acute or convalescent COVID-19. Sequenced sample: peripheral blood. The chain carries TRBV4-3 and TRBJ1-6; 7 nucleotides match TRBD1. As DNA, the CDR3 is TGCGCCAGCAGCCCCGACAGGGCTAATTCACCCCTCCACTTT. It yields the protein CASSPDRANSPLHF.